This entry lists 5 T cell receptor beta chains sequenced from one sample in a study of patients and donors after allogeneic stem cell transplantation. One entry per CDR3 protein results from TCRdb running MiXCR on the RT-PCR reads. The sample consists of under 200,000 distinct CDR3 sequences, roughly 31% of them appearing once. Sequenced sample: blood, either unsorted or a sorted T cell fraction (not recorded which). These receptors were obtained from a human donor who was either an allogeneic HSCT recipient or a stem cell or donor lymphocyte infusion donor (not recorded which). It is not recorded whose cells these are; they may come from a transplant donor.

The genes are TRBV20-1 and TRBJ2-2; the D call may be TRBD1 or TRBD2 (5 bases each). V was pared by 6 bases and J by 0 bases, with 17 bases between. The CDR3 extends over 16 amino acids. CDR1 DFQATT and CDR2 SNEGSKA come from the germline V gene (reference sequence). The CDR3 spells CSARRNGAANTGELFF. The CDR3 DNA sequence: TGCAGTGCCCGACGGAACGGGGCCGCGAACACCGGGGAGCTGTTTTTT.

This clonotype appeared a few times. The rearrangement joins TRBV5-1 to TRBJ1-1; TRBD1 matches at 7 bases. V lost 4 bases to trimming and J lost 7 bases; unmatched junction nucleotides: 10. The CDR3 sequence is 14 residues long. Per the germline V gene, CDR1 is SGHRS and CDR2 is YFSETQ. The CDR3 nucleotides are TGCGCCAGCAGCCATGGGACAGCCCTCCTTGAAGCTTTCTTT. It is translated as CASSHGTALLEAFF.

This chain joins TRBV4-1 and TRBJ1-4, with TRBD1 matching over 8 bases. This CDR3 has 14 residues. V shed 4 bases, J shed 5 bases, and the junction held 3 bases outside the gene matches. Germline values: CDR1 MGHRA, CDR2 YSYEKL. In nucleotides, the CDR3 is TGCGCCAGCAGCCTGGGGACAGGAAATGAAAAACTGTTTTTT. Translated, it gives CASSLGTGNEKLFF.

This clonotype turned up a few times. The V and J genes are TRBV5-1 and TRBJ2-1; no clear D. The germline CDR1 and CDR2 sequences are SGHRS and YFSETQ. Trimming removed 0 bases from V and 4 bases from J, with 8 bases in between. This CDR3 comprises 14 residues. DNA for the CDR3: TGCGCCAGCAGCTTGGGTTTCGGGTACAATGAGCAGTTCTTC. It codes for CASSLGFGYNEQFF.

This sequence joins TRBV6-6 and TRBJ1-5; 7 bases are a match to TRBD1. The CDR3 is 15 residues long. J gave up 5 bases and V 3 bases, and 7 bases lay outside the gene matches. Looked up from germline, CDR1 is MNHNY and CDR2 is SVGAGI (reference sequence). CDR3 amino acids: CASSYVTGEDQPQHF. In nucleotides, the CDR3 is TGTGCCAGCAGTTATGTCACAGGGGAAGATCAGCCCCAGCATTTT.